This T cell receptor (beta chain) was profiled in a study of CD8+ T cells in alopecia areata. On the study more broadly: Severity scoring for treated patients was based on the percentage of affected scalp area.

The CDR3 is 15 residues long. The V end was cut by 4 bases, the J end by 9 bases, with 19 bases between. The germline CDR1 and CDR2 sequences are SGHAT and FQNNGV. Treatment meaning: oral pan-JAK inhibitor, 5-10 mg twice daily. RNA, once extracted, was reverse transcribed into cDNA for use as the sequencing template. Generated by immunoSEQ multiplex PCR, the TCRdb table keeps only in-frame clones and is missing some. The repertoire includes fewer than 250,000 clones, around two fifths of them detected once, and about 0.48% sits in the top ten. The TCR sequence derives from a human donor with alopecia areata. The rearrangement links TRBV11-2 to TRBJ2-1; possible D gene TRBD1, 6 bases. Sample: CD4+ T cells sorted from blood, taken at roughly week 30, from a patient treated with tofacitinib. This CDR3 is CASSSLSGHYVEQFF. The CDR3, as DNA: TGTGCCAGCAGCTCCCTCTCGGGACATTATGTTGAGCAGTTCTTC.